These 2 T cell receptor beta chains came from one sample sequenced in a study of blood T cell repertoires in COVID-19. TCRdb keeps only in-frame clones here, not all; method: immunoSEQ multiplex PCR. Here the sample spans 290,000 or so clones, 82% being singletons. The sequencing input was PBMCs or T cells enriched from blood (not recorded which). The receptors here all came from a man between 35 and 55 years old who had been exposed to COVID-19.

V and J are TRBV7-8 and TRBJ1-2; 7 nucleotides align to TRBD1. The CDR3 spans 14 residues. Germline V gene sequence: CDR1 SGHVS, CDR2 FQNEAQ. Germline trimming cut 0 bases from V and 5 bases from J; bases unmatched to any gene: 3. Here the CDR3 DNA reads TGTGCCAGCAGCTTAGCTGGGACAGATTATGGCTACACCTTC. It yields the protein CASSLAGTDYGYTF.

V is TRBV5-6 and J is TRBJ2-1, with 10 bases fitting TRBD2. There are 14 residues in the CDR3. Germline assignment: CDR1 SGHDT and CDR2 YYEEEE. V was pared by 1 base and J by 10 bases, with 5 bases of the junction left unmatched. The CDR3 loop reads CASSLIAGGWEQFF. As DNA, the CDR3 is TGTGCCAGCAGCTTGATAGCGGGAGGTTGGGAGCAGTTCTTC.